These 16 T cell receptor beta chains were all obtained from the same sample, sequenced in a study of Ad26.COV2.S vaccination and SARS-CoV-2 variants. The protocol was immunoSEQ multiplex PCR, while the TCRdb copy is restricted to in-frame clones and leaves out a portion. The sample has about 480,000 clones, around 90% seen once. Indicated treatment: about 20 received Ad26.COV2.S at low or high dose, single or two shots; about 5 received placebo; per-sample allocation not given. Sampling was performed 63 days after the first vaccine or placebo injection. The input for sequencing was peripheral blood, taken in a trial of Ad26.COV2.S vaccine versus placebo. All receptors come from a person between 18 and 59 years old who received the Ad26.COV2.S COVID-19 vaccine or a placebo.

The rearrangement joins TRBV5-5 to TRBJ1-1; the match to TRBD1 covers 9 bases. CDR1 is SGHKS and CDR2 is YYEKEE in the germline V gene (reference sequence). The ends lost 6 bases at V and 4 bases at J; junction bases unmatched: 7. This CDR3 comprises 14 residues. The DNA of the CDR3 is TGTGCCAGCACCCCGGACAGGGGATTCACTGAAGCTTTCTTT. This gives the protein CASTPDRGFTEAFF.

The chain links TRBV2 to TRBJ1-2, with TRBD1 matching 7 bases. Germline CDR1 SNHLY, CDR2 FYNNEI. This CDR3 comprises 17 residues. The ends lost 3 bases at V and 7 bases at J; junction bases unmatched: 17. CDR3 DNA sequence: TGTGCCAGCAGTGACAGGACAGGTAGGTGCGTTAGGTTTGGCTACACCTTC. Translated, it gives CASSDRTGRCVRFGYTF. The variable domain in full, completed from reference TRBV2 and TRBJ1-2, reads EPEVTQTPSHQVTQMGQEVILRCVPISNHLYFYWYRQILGQKVEFLVSFYNNEISEKSEIFDDQFSVERPDGSNFTLKIRSTKLEDSAMYFCASSDRTGRCVRFGYTFGSGTRLTVV.

J is TRBJ2-7 and V is TRBV6-5; 10 positions match TRBD1. The V segment lost 7 bases and the J segment 3 bases; nucleotides outside the gene matches: 9. CDR1 and CDR2 from the germline V gene are MNHEY and SVGAGI. This CDR3 has 15 amino acids. CDR3 nucleotide sequence: TGTGCCAGCAAGTTCGTTGGACAGGGGGGCTACGAGCAGTACTTC. Protein: CASKFVGQGGYEQYF.

The rearrangement links TRBV3-1 (or the pseudogene TRBV3-2) to TRBJ2-1, with 10 bases lining up with TRBD2. From germline, CDR1 is LGHDT and CDR2 YNNKEL (reference sequence). Trimming removed 1 base from V and 0 bases from J; junction bases left unmatched: 6. The CDR3 length is 18 residues. For the CDR3, the DNA is TGTGCCAGCAGCCAAGTGGGAGCGGGAGGGAGCTCCTACAATGAGCAGTTCTTC. Its translation: CASSQVGAGGSSYNEQFF.

V gene TRBV24-1 combines with J gene TRBJ2-7; 7 positions match TRBD2. The CDR3 totals 15 residues. Germline V gene lookup returns CDR1 KGHDR and CDR2 SFDVKD. V lost 4 bases and J lost 0; bases outside the gene matches: 5. The chain's CDR3 is CATSDRGEGSYEQYF. The DNA for the CDR3 is TGTGCCACCAGTGACCGGGGGGAAGGCTCCTACGAGCAGTACTTC.

This clone was seen only once. The chain couples TRBV5-1 to TRBJ2-2; no clear D. The CDR3 runs 17 residues. Trimming took off 5 bases at V and 0 bases at J, with 17 bases between the two ends. Germline V CDR1 and CDR2: SGHRS, YFSETQ. CDR3: CASSPAPSGANTGELFF. Written as DNA, the CDR3 is TGCGCCAGCAGTCCCGCTCCTAGTGGCGCGAACACCGGGGAGCTGTTTTTT.

The rearrangement uses TRBV27 and TRBJ1-1; D is possibly TRBD1 (5 bases). CDR3 length: 17 residues. The V and J ends lost 1 base and 4 bases respectively, with 19 bases between them. Germline V gene data show CDR1 as MNHEY and CDR2 as SMNVEV (reference sequence). The CDR3 bases are TGTGCCAGCAGTTTATACCAGGCCAGGGCAAGGGGCACTGAAGCTTTCTTT. It specifies CASSLYQARARGTEAFF.

This rearrangement joins TRBV9 to TRBJ2-7; TRBD2 matches 8 bases. The CDR3 spans 15 residues. V shed 0 bases, J shed 2 bases, and the junction held 4 bases outside the gene matches. CDR1 is SGDLS and CDR2 is YYNGEE in the germline V gene. Written as DNA, the CDR3 is TGTGCCAGCAGCGTAGACACTAGCGGACCCTACGAGCAGTACTTC. Translated: CASSVDTSGPYEQYF.

For this clone: The sample holds other DNA sequences that translate to the same CDR3. This chain links TRBV18 with TRBJ1-1; possibly TRBD1 for D (5 bases). Trimming took off 3 bases at V and 1 base at J, with 6 bases between the two ends. CDR3 length: 13 amino acids. Germline V gene lookup returns CDR1 KGHSH and CDR2 LQKENI. CDR3 sequence (DNA): TGTGCCAGCTCACCGGGACCGAACACTGAAGCTTTCTTT. Protein sequence: CASSPGPNTEAFF.

V is TRBV9 and J is TRBJ2-2, with D unresolved. The germline V gene has CDR1 SGDLS and CDR2 YYNGEE. The length of the CDR3 is 16 residues. Deletions cut 3 bases from V and 4 bases from J, with 16 bases between. The CDR3 protein is CASSAEVQRITGELFF. In DNA form, the CDR3 reads TGTGCCAGCAGCGCCGAGGTGCAGCGTATCACCGGGGAGCTGTTTTTT.

V is TRBV27 and J is TRBJ2-7, with D hard to call. The CDR3 extends over 15 amino acids. CDR1 MNHEY and CDR2 SMNVEV come from the germline V gene (reference sequence). V lost 5 bases to trimming and J lost 2 bases, with 16 bases between them. CDR3 sequence (DNA): TGTGCCAGCAGTCCCACTACCCAACTGGCCTACGAGCAGTACTTC. Its translation: CASSPTTQLAYEQYF.

The chain is built from TRBV30 and TRBJ1-3; 8 bases are a match to TRBD1. The V gene end was trimmed by 1 base and the J gene end by 4 bases; junction bases not matched to a gene: 3. This CDR3 region has 14 residues. CDR1 and CDR2 (germline): GTSNPN, SVGIG (reference sequence). The CDR3 region is CAWSAHRGGNTIYF. DNA for the CDR3: TGTGCCTGGAGTGCCCACAGGGGGGGAAACACCATATATTTT. Together with reference TRBV30 and TRBJ1-3, the CDR3 gives the full variable domain: SQTIHQWPATLVQPVGSPLSLECTVEGTSNPNLYWYRQAAGRGLQLLFYSVGIGQISSEVPQNLSASRPQDRQFILSSKKLLLSDSGFYLCAWSAHRGGNTIYFGEGSWLTVV.

In this sample, this clone turned up once. The CDR3: CASSLVGTLGTRSNQPQHF. The CDR3, as DNA: TGTGCCAGCAGTTTAGTCGGGACACTTGGGACTAGGAGCAATCAGCCCCAGCATTTT. The chain recombines TRBV27 with TRBJ1-5; a possible D gene is TRBD1 (6 bases). V was trimmed by 2 bases and J by 1 base, leaving 21 bases between them. The CDR3 is 19 residues long. Germline lookup yields CDR1 MNHEY and CDR2 SMNVEV (reference sequence).

As regards this clone: Other nucleotide sequences from this sample produce the same CDR3. This chain joins TRBV12-3 or TRBV12-4 and TRBJ1-2; D may be TRBD1 (6 bases). V lost 5 bases and J lost 6, with 13 bases in between. The CDR3 contains 13 residues. The CDR3 DNA reads as TGTGCCAGCAGTACATTACAGGGACATGGCTACACCTTC. Amino acid sequence: CASSTLQGHGYTF.

The chain combines TRBV18 with TRBJ1-6; D is possibly TRBD1 (5 bases). The CDR3 covers 16 residues. CDR1 is KGHSH, CDR2 LQKENI, per germline. V lost 0 bases to trimming and J lost 5 bases, with 11 bases between them. CDR3 DNA: TGTGCCAGCTCACCACCGGGAGTCAGGGATAATTCACCCCTCCACTTT. Amino acids: CASSPPGVRDNSPLHF.

V and J are TRBV7-9 and TRBJ2-3; 8 bases agree with TRBD1. Trimming at V came to 11 bases and at J to 2 bases, leaving 12 bases not matched to a gene. The CDR3 is 15 amino acids. The V gene's germline CDR1 is SEHNR and CDR2 FQNEAQ (reference sequence). In DNA form, the CDR3 reads TGTGCCTGCGACCGGGACAGGTCCCCCACAGATACGCAGTATTTT. It encodes CACDRDRSPTDTQYF.